This T cell receptor beta chain was documented in a study of shared T cell receptors in the human thymus. The assay was immunoSEQ multiplex PCR, and TCRdb's table has in-frame clones only and misses some. This table has hundreds of thousands of clones, 88% appearing once. Trimming took 2 bases from V and 7 from J; bases not matched to a gene: 11. This CDR3 is built from 16 residues. Germline loops: CDR1 SGDLS, CDR2 YYNGEE. These data were also reused for a study on human thymus T cells. That paper notes: Serving as donors were healthy Finnish infants, each of whom was having open corrective surgery for congenital heart defects. Resections removed during corrective heart surgery provided the thymus tissue used. Among thymic and blood repertoires, usage of V and J genes appeared biased. Related research reported highly overlapping thymic repertoires among unrelated individuals.

The sequenced sample consisted of thymocytes. The receptor was derived from a boy under two years old with a congenital heart defect. The V and J genes are TRBV9 and TRBJ2-1; the match to TRBD2 covers 8 bases. CDR3 amino acids: CASSVPVAGWDNEQFF. The CDR3 DNA reads TGTGCCAGCAGCGTCCCGGTAGCGGGATGGGATAATGAGCAGTTCTTC.